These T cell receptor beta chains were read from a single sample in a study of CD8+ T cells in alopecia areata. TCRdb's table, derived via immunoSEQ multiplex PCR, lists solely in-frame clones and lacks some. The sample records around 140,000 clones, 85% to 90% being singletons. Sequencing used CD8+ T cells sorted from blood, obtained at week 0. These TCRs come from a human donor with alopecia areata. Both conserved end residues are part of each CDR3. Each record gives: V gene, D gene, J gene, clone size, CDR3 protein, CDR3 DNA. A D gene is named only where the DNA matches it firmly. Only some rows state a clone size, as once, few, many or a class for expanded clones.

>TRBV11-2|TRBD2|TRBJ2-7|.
CASSLVTSGPEYEQYF
TGTGCCAGCAGCTTAGTCACTAGCGGACCGGAGTACGAGCAGTACTTC
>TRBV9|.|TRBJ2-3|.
CASSVGDSTDTQYF
TGTGCCAGCAGCGTGGGGGACAGCACAGATACGCAGTATTTT
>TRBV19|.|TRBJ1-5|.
CASSDNQPQHF
TGTGCCAGTAGCGATAATCAGCCCCAGCATTTT
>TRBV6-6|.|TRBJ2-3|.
CASSLLGEADTQYF
TGTGCCAGCAGCCTACTCGGGGAAGCAGATACGCAGTATTTT
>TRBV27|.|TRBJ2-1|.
CASGKYRGEQFF
TGTGCCAGCGGGAAATACCGGGGTGAGCAGTTCTTC
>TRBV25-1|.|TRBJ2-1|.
CASSDQGREFF
TGTGCCAGCAGTGATCAGGGAAGGGAGTTCTTC
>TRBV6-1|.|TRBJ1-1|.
CASSVSVTEAFF
TGTGCCAGCAGCGTGTCCGTAACTGAAGCTTTCTTT
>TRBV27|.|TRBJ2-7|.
CANVGFYEQYF
TGTGCCAACGTAGGATTCTACGAGCAGTACTTC
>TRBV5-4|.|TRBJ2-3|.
CASSLLDTQYF
TGTGCCAGCAGCTTGCTGGATACGCAGTATTTT
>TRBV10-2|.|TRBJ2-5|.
CASSEGTLNQETQYF
TGCGCCAGCAGTGAAGGGACTCTAAATCAAGAGACCCAGTACTTC
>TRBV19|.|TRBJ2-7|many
CASSRWGTYEQYF
TGTGCCAGTTCGCGATGGGGCACCTACGAGCAGTACTTC
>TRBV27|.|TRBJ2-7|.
CASSLWGTSYEQYF
TGTGCCAGCAGTTTATGGGGAACCTCCTACGAGCAGTACTTC
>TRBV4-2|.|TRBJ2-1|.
CASSQDRATYNEQFF
TGTGCCAGCAGCCAAGATCGCGCCACCTACAATGAGCAGTTCTTC
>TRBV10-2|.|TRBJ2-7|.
CASSESRGNAYEQYF
TGCGCCAGCAGTGAGTCGAGGGGAAATGCCTACGAGCAGTACTTC
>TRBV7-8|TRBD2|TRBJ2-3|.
CASSLVGSGSTQYF
TGTGCCAGCAGCTTAGTAGGTAGCGGGAGCACGCAGTATTTT
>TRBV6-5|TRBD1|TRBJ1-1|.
CASSYSGQGVEAFF
TGTGCCAGCAGTTACTCCGGACAGGGCGTTGAAGCTTTCTTT
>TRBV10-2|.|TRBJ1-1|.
CASSEEGFTEAFF
TGCGCCAGCAGTGAGGAGGGATTCACTGAAGCTTTCTTT
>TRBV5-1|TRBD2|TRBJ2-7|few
CASSYSGEEQYF
TGCGCCAGCAGCTATAGCGGGGAAGAGCAGTACTTC
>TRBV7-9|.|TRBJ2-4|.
CASSEQENIQYF
TGTGCCAGCAGCGAACAGGAAAACATTCAGTACTTC
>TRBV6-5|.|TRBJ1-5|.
CASSMPGGPQHF
TGTGCCAGCAGTATGCCCGGAGGACCCCAGCATTTT
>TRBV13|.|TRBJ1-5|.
CASSHGRSSNQPQHF
TGTGCCAGCAGCCATGGACGGAGTAGCAATCAGCCCCAGCATTTT
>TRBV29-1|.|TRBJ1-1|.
CSVEVSDGAYEAFF
TGCAGCGTTGAAGTGTCCGACGGAGCTTATGAAGCTTTCTTT
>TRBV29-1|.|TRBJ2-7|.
CSVRSLQGYSYEQYF
TGCAGCGTCCGCTCTCTCCAGGGGTACTCCTACGAGCAGTACTTC
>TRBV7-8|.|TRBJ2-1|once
CASSLLIRHEQFF
TGTGCCAGCAGTCTACTCATAAGACATGAGCAGTTCTTC
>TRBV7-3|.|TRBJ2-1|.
CASSLSTGEQFF
TGTGCCAGCAGCCTGTCCACTGGTGAGCAGTTCTTC
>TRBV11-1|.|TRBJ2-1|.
CASSLSSVFLSEQFF
TGTGCCAGCAGCTTAAGTTCAGTATTCCTCAGCGAGCAGTTCTTC
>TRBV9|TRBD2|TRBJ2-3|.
CASSVKRGGITDTQYF
TGTGCCAGCAGCGTAAAGCGGGGGGGCATCACAGATACGCAGTATTTT
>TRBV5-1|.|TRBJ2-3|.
CASSETQSTDTQYF
TGCGCCAGCAGCGAGACCCAGAGCACAGATACGCAGTATTTT
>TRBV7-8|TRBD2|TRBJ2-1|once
CASSLMSGGSSYNEQFF
TGTGCCAGCAGCCTGATGAGCGGGGGGAGCTCCTACAATGAGCAGTTCTTC
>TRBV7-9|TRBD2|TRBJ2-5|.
CAIAGLAGEETQYF
TGTGCCATCGCGGGACTAGCGGGAGAAGAGACCCAGTACTTC
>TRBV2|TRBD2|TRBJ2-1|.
CASKGTSGNEQFF
TGTGCCAGCAAAGGGACTAGCGGCAATGAGCAGTTCTTC
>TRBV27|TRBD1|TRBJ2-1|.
CASSLSTGGNEQFF
TGTGCCAGCAGTTTATCGACAGGGGGAAATGAGCAGTTCTTC
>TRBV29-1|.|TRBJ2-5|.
CSVESDSQETQYF
TGCAGCGTTGAATCGGACAGCCAAGAGACCCAGTACTTC
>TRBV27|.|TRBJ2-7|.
CASTSGRFYEQYF
TGTGCCAGCACCTCAGGACGGTTCTACGAGCAGTACTTC
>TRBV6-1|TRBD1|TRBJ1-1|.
CASSELPGQGNTEAFF
TGTGCCAGCAGTGAACTCCCCGGACAGGGGAACACTGAAGCTTTCTTT
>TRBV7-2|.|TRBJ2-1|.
CASSLGVSYNEQFF
TGTGCCAGCAGCTTAGGGGTCAGTTACAATGAGCAGTTCTTC
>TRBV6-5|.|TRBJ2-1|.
CASGDRLQFF
TGTGCCAGCGGAGACAGGCTACAGTTCTTC
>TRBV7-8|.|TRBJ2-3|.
CASSLVREPPDTQYF
TGTGCCAGCAGCTTAGTTAGAGAACCCCCAGATACGCAGTATTTT
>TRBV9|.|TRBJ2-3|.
CASSSPLGGASTDTQYF
TGTGCCAGCAGCTCCCCCCTAGGCGGGGCGAGCACAGATACGCAGTATTTT
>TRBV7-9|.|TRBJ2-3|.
CASSPHQDTQYF
TGTGCCAGCAGCCCCCACCAAGATACGCAGTATTTC
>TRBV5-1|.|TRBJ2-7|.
CASSLALTYEQYF
TGCGCCAGCAGCTTGGCCTTAACCTACGAGCAGTACTTC
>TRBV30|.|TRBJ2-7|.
CAWSESWTGYEQYF
TGTGCCTGGAGTGAGTCGTGGACGGGGTACGAGCAGTACTTC
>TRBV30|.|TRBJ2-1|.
CAWSRGFLGDEQFF
TGTGCCTGGAGTAGGGGTTTTCTGGGTGATGAGCAGTTCTTC
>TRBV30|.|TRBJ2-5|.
CAWSRQGQETQYF
TGTGCCTGGAGTCGGCAGGGCCAAGAGACCCAGTACTTC
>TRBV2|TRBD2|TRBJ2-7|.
CASSEYLAGAPSYEQYF
TGTGCCAGCAGTGAATATCTAGCGGGAGCCCCTTCCTACGAGCAGTACTTC
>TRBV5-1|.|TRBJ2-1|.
CASSSDYPEQFF
TGCGCCAGCAGCTCCGACTATCCTGAGCAGTTCTTC
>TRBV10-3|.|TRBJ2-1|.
CATFQDGESYNEQFF
TGTGCCACCTTTCAGGACGGAGAGTCCTACAATGAGCAGTTCTTC
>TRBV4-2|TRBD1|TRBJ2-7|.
CASSQPGQNYEQYF
TGTGCCAGCAGCCAACCGGGACAGAACTACGAGCAGTACTTC
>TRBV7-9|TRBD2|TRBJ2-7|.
CASSLGRDYTNNYEQYF
TGTGCCAGCAGCTTGGGCCGGGACTATACGAACAACTACGAGCAGTACTTC
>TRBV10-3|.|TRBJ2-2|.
CANGDPNTGELFF
TGTGCCAACGGAGACCCGAACACCGGGGAGCTGTTTTTT
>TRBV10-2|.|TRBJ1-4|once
CASRDSNEKLFF
TGCGCCAGCAGGGACAGTAATGAAAAACTGTTTTTT
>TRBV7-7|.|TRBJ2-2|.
CASSLGHAPGPTGELFF
TGTGCCAGCAGCTTAGGTCACGCCCCGGGTCCTACCGGGGAGCTGTTTTTT
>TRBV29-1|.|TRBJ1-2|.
CSAQTSNYGYTF
TGCAGCGCTCAGACAAGTAACTATGGCTACACCTTC
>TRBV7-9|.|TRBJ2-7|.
CASSLSSGGGYEQYF
TGTGCCAGCAGCTTAAGTTCCGGGGGCGGCTACGAGCAGTACTTC
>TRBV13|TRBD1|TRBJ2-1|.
CASSPTGGYNEQFF
TGTGCCAGCAGCCCGACAGGGGGCTACAATGAGCAGTTCTTC
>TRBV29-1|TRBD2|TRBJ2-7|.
CSVELRGGIAYEQYF
TGCAGCGTTGAATTGCGGGGGGGTATCGCCTACGAGCAGTACTTC
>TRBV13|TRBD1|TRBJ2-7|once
CASSLRGTGAYEQYF
TGTGCCAGCAGCTTACGAGGGACAGGGGCCTACGAGCAGTACTTC
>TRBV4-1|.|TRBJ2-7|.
CASSQDLPQAYYEQYF
TGCGCCAGCAGCCAAGATCTTCCTCAGGCCTACTACGAGCAGTACTTC